This T cell receptor (beta chain) emerged from a study of blood T cell repertoires in COVID-19. Study background: The samples span acute and convalescent COVID-19 from the United States, Italy and Spain. T cells, B-cell-depleted T cells, or PBMCs supplied cDNA or gDNA.

Original handling: Researchers report that nucleated cell counts were estimated from reference gene primer amplification. This table comes from immunoSEQ multiplex PCR, and its TCRdb copy is limited to in-frame clones, with some not included. That table furnishes V, J and clone size, whereas the DNA furnished D and trimming. The profile shows more than 200,000 clones, about nine tenths of them singletons. The sample holds a few counts of this clone. Enrolment of Seattle patients took place during active infection, and they were followed longitudinally. The V gene's germline CDR1 is KGHSH and CDR2 LQKENI. The CDR3 contains 12 residues. Trimming took 4 bases from V and 8 from J; bases not matched to a gene: 1.

The receptor was isolated from a woman under 40 with COVID-19, enrolled during active disease. The sample taken for sequencing was peripheral blood. This sequence joins TRBV18 and TRBJ1-1, with 10 positions matching TRBD1. The CDR3 sequence: CASSQDRGEAFF. DNA for the CDR3: TGTGCCAGCTCACAGGACAGGGGGGAAGCTTTCTTT.